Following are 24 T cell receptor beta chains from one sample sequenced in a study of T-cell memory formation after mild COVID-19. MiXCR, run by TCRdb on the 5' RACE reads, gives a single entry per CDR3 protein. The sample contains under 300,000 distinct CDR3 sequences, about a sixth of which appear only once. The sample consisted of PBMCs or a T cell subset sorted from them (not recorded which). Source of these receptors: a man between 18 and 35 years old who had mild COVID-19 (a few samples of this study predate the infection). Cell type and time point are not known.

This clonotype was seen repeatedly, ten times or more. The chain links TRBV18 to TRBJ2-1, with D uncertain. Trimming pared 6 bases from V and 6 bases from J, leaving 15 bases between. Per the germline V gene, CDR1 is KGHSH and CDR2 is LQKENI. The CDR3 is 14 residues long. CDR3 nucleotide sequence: TGTGCCAGCTCCAACCGACCAGGCGGCAATGAGCAGTTCTTC. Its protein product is CASSNRPGGNEQFF.

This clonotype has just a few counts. CDR3 sequence: CSAAEGPGRPQHF. In DNA, the CDR3 is TGCAGTGCCGCGGAGGGGCCCGGGAGGCCCCAGCATTTT. This chain joins TRBV20-1 and TRBJ1-5; perhaps TRBD1 as D (5 bases). This CDR3 comprises 13 residues. Trimming took off 6 bases at V and 9 bases at J, with 18 bases between the two ends. Germline assignment: CDR1 DFQATT and CDR2 SNEGSKA (reference sequence).

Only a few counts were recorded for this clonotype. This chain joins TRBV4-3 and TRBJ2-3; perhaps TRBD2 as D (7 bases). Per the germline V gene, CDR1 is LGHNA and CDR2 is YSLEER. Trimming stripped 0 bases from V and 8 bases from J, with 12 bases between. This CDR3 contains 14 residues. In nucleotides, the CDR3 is TGCGCCAGCAGCCAAGAAGGGGGGGTCGGTACGCAGTATTTT. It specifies CASSQEGGVGTQYF.

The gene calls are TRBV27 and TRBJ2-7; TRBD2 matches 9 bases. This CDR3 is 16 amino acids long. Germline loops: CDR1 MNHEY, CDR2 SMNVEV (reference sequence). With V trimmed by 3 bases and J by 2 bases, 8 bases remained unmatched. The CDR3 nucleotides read TGTGCCAGCAGTTTGAATGGACTAGCGACTCCCTACGAGCAGTACTTC. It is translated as CASSLNGLATPYEQYF.

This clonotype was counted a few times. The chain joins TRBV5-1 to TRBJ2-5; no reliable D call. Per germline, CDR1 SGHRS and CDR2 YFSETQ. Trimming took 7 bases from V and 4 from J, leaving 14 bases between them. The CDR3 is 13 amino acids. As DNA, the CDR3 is TGCGCCAGCGGGGATGGGTTAGGAGAGACCCAGTACTTC. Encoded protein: CASGDGLGETQYF.

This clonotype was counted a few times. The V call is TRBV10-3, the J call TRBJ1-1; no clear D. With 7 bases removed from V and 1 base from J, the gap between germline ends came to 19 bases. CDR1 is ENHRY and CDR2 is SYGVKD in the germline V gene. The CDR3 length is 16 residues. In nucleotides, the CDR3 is TGTGCCATCAACCAGTCCCCCGGGGTCGGGAACACTGAAGCTTTCTTT. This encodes CAINQSPGVGNTEAFF.

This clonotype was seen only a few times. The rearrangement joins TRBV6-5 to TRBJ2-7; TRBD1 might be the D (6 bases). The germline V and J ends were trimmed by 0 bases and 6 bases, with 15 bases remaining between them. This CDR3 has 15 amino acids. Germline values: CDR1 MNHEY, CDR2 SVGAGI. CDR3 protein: CASSYSMASRGEQYF. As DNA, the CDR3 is TGTGCCAGCAGTTACTCGATGGCCAGCAGGGGCGAGCAGTACTTC.

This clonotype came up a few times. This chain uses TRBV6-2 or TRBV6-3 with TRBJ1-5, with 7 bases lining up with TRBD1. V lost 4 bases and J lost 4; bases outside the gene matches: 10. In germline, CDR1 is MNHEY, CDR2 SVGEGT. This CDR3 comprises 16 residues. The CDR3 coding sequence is TGTGCCAGCAGTTGGGGGGCCGACAGGGCGAATCAGCCCCAGCATTTT. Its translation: CASSWGADRANQPQHF.

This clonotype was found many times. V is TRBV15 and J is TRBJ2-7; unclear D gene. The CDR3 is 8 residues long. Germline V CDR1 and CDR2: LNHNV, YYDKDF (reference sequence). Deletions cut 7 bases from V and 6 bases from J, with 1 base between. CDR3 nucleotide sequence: TGTGCCACCACCGAGCAGTACGTC. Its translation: CATTEQYV.

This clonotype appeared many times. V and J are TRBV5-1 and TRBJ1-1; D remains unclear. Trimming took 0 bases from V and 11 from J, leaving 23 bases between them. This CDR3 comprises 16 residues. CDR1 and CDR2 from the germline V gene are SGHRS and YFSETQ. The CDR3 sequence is CASSLGAIGGSVNAFF. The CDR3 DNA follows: TGCGCCAGCAGCTTGGGGGCGATCGGAGGCTCCGTGAATGCTTTCTTT.

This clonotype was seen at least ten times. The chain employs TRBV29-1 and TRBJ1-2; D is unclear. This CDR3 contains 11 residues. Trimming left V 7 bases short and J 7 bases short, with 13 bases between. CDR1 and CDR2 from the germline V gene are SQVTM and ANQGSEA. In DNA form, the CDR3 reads TGCAGCGCCCTCTTGGGTGGTGGCTACACCTTC. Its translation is CSALLGGGYTF.

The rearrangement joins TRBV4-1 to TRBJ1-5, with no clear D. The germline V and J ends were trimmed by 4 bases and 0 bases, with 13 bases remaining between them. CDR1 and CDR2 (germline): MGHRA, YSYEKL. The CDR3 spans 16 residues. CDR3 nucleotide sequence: TGCGCCAGCAGCCGCGGGTTCACGGTTAGCAATCAGCCCCAGCATTTT. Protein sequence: CASSRGFTVSNQPQHF.

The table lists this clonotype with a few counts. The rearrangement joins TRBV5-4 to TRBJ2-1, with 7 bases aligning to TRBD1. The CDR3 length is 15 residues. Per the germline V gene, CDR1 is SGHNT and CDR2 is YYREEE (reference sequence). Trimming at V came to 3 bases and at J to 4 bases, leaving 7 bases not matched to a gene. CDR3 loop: CASSSAGTEYNEQFF. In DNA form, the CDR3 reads TGTGCCAGCAGCTCGGCCGGGACAGAGTACAATGAGCAGTTCTTC.

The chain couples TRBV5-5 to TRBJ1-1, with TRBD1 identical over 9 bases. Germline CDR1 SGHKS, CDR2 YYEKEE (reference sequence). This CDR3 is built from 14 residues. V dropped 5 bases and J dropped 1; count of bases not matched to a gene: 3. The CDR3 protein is CASSKQGANTEAFF. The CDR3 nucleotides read TGTGCCAGCAGTAAACAGGGGGCGAACACTGAAGCTTTCTTT.

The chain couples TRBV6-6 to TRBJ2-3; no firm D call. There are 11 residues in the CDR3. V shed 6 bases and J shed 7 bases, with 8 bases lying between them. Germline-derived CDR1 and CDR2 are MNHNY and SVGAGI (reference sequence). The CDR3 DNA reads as TGTGCCAGCAGCCCGGCTAATACGCAGTATTTT. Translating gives CASSPANTQYF.

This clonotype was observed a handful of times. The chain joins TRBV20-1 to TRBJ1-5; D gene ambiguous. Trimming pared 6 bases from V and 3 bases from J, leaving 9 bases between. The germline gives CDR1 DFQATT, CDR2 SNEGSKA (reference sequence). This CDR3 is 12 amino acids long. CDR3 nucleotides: TGCAGTGCCCAAGCTCCCAATCAGCCCCAGCATTTT. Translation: CSAQAPNQPQHF.

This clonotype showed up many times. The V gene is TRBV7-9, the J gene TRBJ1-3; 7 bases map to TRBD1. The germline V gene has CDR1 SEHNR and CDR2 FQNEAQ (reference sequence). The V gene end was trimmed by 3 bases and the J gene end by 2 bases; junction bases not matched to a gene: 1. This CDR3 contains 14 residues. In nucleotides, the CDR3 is TGTGCCAGCAGCTTTACAGGGGCTGGAAACACCATATATTTT. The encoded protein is CASSFTGAGNTIYF.

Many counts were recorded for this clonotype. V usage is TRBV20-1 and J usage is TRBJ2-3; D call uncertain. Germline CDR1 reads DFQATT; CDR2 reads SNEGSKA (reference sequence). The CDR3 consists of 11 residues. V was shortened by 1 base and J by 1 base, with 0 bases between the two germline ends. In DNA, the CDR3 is TGCAGTGCTAGAGGCACAGATACGCAGTATTTT. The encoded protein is CSARGTDTQYF.

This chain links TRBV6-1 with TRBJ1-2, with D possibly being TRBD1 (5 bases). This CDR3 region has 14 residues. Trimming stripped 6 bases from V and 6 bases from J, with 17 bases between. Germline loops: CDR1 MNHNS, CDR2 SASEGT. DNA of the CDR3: TGTGCCAGCAGCACTCAGGGAGTTGGGAATGGCTACACCTTC. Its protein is CASSTQGVGNGYTF.

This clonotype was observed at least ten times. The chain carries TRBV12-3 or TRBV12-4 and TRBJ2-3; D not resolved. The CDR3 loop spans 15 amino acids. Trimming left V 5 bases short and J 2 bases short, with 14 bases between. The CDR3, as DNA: TGTGCCAGCAGTCGGGCCTTGGGAACCACAGATACGCAGTATTTT. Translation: CASSRALGTTDTQYF.

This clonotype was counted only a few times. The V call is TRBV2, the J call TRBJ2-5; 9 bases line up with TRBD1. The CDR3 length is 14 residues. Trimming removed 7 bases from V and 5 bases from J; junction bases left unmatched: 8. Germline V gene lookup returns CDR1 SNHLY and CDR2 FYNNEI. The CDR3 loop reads CASKMTGGTETQYF. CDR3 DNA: TGTGCCAGCAAGATGACAGGGGGAACGGAGACCCAGTACTTC.

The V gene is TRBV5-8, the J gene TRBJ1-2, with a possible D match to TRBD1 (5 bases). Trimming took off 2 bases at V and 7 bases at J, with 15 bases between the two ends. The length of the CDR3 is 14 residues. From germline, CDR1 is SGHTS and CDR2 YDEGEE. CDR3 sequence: CASSLSGPAVGYTF. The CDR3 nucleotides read TGTGCCAGCAGCTTATCAGGGCCCGCGGTTGGCTACACCTTC.

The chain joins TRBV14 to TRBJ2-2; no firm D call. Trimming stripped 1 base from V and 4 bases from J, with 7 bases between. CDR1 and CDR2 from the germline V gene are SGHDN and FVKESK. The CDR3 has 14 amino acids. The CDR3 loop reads CASSQVVGTGELFF. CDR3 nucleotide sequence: TGTGCCAGCAGCCAAGTTGTCGGCACCGGGGAGCTGTTTTTT.

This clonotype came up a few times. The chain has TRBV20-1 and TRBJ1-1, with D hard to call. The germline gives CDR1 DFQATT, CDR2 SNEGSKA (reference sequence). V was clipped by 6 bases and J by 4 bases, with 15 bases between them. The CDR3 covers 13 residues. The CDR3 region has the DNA TGCAGTGCCGCCGGATTGGGGAGCACTGAAGCTTTCTTT. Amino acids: CSAAGLGSTEAFF.